The following is a TCR beta chain sequence with its context. Its antigen remains unidentified. No much larger clone exists at a distance of one base, and base qualities are not known. TCRbeta CDR3 regions were amplified from genomic DNA using the immunoSEQ Assay, a bias-controlled multiplex PCR. Concerning the study's data processing: The number of nucleated cells in each sample was estimated from the amplification of reference gene primers within the assay. To quantify the absolute abundance of each unique TCRbeta CDR3 rearrangement, sequence reads were collapsed and filtered. For each sample, productive Simpson clonality was calculated by taking the square root of Simpson's diversity index across productive rearrangements. Entries here come from immuneACCESS through TCRdb and include only in-frame sequences with V and J called. Some clones fail to appear in such tables; in the studies checked, an unresolved V gene covers under half of the shortfall, and the cause of the remainder is unknown. That table is the source of V, J and clone size, and D and trimming were worked out from the DNA. Counted in this sample were around 260,000 clones; around 80% of them appeared once. The ten top clones hold under 5% of the sample.

These data come from a study of blood T cell repertoires in COVID-19 (dated by TCRdb to 2018 to 2021). Study-level background: Samples from collaborators originated in the United States, Italy and Spain and spanned both the acute and convalescent phases of COVID-19. The material from the prospective study consisted of cDNA or gDNA derived from T cells, B-cell-depleted T cells, or PBMCs. The dataset comprised deeply sampled blood TCRbeta repertoires from subjects exposed to, actively infected with, or recovered from COVID-19. The repertoires were released in a freely available public database intended as a resource for research on the immune response to SARS-CoV-2. Samples came from the ongoing ImmuneRACE study (first 160 participants) plus 1,254 subjects from 6 global collaborators. Nearly every sample came with metadata listing a de-identified subject ID, COVID-19 status, age in years and sex. Where available, HLA class I and class II types were taken from metadata supplied by the sample provider and were not determined by assay-based typing. What the authors observed across the whole study: Clinical and demographic metadata were provided uncurated, with the amount varying by source and participant.

In the prospective study, participants were roughly 18 to 95 years old, resided in 24 geographic areas of the United States, and were enrolled through a virtual design. Cohort assignment in the prospective study relied on participant-reported clinical history from a screening survey and a study questionnaire. In the prospective study, mobile phlebotomists collected whole blood, serum and a nasopharyngeal or oropharyngeal swab from each participant. Prospective study participants could optionally give additional blood draws and questionnaires over an approximately two-month period. Prospective study blood samples were shipped either frozen or at room temperature before DNA extraction. Including cysteine and phenylalanine, the CDR3 has 13 amino acids. The read is trimmed to its CDR3 DNA, 39 bases read in frame from base 1. The germline V gene (reference sequence) provides CDR1 LNHDA and CDR2 SQIVND. After removal of 9 bases from V and 6 bases from J, the junction retains 8 bases not matched to a gene.

The source material was PBMCs or T cells enriched from blood (not recorded which). The sequence came from a man in his thirties or forties with acute COVID-19. Recombination joined TRBV19 with TRBJ1-5, and TRBD1 aligns with 7 junction nucleotides. The CDR3 protein: CASRQGLSQPQHF. Read as DNA, the sequence is TGTGCCAGCCGACAGGGCTTAAGTCAGCCCCAGCATTTT.